Sequencing of this T cell receptor (beta chain) was carried out in a study of T cell responses to AZD1222 COVID-19 vaccine. TCRdb's table, derived via immunoSEQ multiplex PCR, lists solely in-frame clones and lacks some. The data contain 70,000 to 95,000 clones, 75% to 95% of them singletons. In the case of this clone: Its antigen remains unknown.

CDR3 length equals 14 residues. Germline V gene lookup returns CDR1 PRHDT and CDR2 FYEKMQ (reference sequence). With V trimmed by 4 bases and J by 7 bases, 7 bases remained unmatched. Overall study results and limits: White British people made up most donors, females outnumbered males, and clonal diversity was possibly underestimated. Recipients of two AZD1222 doses showed rising Spike-specific TCR breadth and depth. Across spike, vaccine-associated CD4 TCRs were found, dominant at 160-218 and 743-854.

Second doses at about 4 or about 12 weeks were pooled. The gene calls are TRBV13 and TRBJ2-1; 7 bases line up with TRBD1. Source: peripheral blood, taken 28 days after the second AZD1222 dose. The clonotype was recovered from an adult who received the AZD1222 COVID-19 vaccine. In DNA, the CDR3 is TGTGCCAGCAGCTCAAGGGACAGTTCAAATGAGCAGTTCTTC. Protein sequence: CASSSRDSSNEQFF.